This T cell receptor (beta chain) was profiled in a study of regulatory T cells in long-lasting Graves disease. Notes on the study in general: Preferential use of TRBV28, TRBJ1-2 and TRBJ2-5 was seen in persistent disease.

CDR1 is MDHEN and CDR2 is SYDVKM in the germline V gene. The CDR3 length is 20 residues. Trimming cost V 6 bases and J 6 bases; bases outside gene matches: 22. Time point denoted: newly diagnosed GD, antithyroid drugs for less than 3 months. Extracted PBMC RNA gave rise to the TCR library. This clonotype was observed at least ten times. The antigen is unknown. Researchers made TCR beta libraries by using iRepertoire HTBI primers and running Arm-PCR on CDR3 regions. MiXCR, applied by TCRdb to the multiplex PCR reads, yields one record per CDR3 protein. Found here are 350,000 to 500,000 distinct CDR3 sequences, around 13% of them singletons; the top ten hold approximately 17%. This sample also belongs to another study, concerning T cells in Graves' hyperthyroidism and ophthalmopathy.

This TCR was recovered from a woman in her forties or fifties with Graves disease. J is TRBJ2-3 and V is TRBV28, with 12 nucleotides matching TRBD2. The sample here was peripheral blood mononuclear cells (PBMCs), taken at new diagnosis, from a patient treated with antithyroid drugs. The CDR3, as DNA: TGTGCCAGCAGGTTTAGGCCAGGACGGGCGACTAGCGGGAGTTTGGATACGCAGTATTTT. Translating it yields CASRFRPGRATSGSLDTQYF.